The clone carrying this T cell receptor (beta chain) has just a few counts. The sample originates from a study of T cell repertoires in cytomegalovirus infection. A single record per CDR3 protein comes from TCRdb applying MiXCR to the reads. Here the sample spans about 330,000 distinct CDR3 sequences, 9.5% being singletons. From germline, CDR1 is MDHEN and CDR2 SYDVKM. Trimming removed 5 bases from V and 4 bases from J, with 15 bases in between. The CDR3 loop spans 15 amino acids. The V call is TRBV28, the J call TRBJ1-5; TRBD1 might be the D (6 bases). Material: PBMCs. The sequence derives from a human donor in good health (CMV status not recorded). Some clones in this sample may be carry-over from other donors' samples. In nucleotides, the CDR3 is TGTGCCAGCAGTACTACAGGGACCCCTAATCAGCCCCAGCATTTT. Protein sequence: CASSTTGTPNQPQHF.